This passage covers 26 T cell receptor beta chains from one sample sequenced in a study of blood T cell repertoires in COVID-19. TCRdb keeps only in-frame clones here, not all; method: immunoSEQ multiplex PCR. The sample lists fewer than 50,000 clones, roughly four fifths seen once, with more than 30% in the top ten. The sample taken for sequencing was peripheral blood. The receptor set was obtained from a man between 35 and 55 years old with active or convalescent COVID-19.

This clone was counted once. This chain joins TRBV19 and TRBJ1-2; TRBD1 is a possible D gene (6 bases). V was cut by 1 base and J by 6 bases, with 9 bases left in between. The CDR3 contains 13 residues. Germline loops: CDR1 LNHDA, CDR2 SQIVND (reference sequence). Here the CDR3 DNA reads TGTGCCAGTAGTATAGGCCAGGGGAATGGCTACACCTTC. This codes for CASSIGQGNGYTF.

In nucleotides, the CDR3 is TGTGCCAGCAGCTCTGACAGGGGCGGCCTCTACGAGCAGTACTTC. It encodes CASSSDRGGLYEQYF. The chain combines TRBV11-2 with TRBJ2-7; TRBD1 aligns across 8 bases. Germline assignment: CDR1 SGHAT and CDR2 FQNNGV. Trimming cost V 4 bases and J 3 bases; bases outside gene matches: 8. The CDR3 runs to 15 residues.

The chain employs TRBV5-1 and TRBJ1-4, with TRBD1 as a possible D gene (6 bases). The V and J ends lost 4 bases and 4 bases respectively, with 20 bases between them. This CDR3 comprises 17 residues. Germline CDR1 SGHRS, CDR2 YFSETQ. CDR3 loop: CASSPERGQKGNEKLFF. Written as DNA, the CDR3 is TGCGCCAGCAGCCCTGAGAGAGGACAGAAGGGTAATGAAAAACTGTTTTTT.

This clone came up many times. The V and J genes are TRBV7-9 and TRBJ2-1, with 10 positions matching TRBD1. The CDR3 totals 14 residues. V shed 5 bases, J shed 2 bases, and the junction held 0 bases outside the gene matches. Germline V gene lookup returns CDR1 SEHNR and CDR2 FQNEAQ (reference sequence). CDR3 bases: TGTGCCAGCAGCGGACAGGGGGCCTACAATGAGCAGTTCTTC. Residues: CASSGQGAYNEQFF. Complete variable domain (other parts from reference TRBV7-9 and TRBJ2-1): DTGVSQNPRHKITKRGQNVTFRCDPISEHNRLYWYRQTLGQGPEFLTYFQNEAQLEKSRLLSDRFSAERPKGSFSTLEIQRTEQGDSAMYLCASSGQGAYNEQFFGPGTRLTVL.

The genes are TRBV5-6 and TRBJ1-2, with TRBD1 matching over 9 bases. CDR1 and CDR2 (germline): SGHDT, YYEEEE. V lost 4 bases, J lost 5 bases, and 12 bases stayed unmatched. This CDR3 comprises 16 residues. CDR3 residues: CASSITMTGGGYGYTF. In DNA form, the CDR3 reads TGTGCCAGCAGCATAACCATGACAGGGGGAGGATATGGCTACACCTTC.

In DNA, the CDR3 is TGTGCCAGCCGGGACAGGGTGTATTCGGGCTATGGCTACACCTTC. It codes for CASRDRVYSGYGYTF. This chain joins TRBV2 and TRBJ1-2; 9 nucleotides align to TRBD1. The CDR3 is 15 amino acids. Per germline, CDR1 SNHLY and CDR2 FYNNEI. With V trimmed by 8 bases and J by 4 bases, 11 bases remained unmatched. Variable domain in full (rest from reference TRBV2 and TRBJ1-2): EPEVTQTPSHQVTQMGQEVILRCVPISNHLYFYWYRQILGQKVEFLVSFYNNEISEKSEIFDDQFSVERPDGSNFTLKIRSTKLEDSAMYFCASRDRVYSGYGYTFGSGTRLTVV.

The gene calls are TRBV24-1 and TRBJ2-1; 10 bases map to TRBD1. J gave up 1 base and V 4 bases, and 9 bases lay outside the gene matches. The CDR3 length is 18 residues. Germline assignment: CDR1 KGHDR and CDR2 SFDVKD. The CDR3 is CATSDLGQGIGSYNEQFF. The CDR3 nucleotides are TGTGCCACCAGTGACCTGGGACAGGGGATAGGGTCCTACAATGAGCAGTTCTTC.

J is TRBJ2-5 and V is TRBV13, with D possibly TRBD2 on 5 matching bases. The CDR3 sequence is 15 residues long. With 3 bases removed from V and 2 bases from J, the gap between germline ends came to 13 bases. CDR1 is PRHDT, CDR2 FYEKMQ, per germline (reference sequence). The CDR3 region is CASSFGDYGQETQYF. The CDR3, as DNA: TGTGCCAGCAGCTTCGGGGATTACGGACAAGAGACCCAGTACTTC. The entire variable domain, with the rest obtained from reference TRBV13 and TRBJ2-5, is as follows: AAGVIQSPRHLIKEKRETATLKCYPIPRHDTVYWYQQGPGQDPQFLISFYEKMQSDKGSIPDRFSAQQFSDYHSELNMSSLELGDSALYFCASSFGDYGQETQYFGPGTRLLVL.

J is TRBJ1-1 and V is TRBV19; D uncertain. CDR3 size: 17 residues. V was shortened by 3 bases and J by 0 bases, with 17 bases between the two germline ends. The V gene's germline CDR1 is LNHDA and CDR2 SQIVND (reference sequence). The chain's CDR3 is CASSIKAVGVMNTEAFF. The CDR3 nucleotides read TGTGCCAGTAGTATTAAGGCGGTAGGCGTGATGAACACTGAAGCTTTCTTT. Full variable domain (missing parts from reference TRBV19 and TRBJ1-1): DGGITQSPKYLFRKEGQNVTLSCEQNLNHDAMYWYRQDPGQGLRLIYYSQIVNDFQKGDIAEGYSVSREKKESFPLTVTSAQKNPTAFYLCASSIKAVGVMNTEAFFGQGTRLTVV.

CDR3 nucleotides: TGTGCCAGCAGTTCGCGGTCAGGGGCGCCTGGCTACACCTTC. Its protein is CASSSRSGAPGYTF. The chain links TRBV7-2 to TRBJ1-2, with a possible D match to TRBD1 (6 bases). Germline CDR1 and CDR2: SGHTA and FQGNSA. Trimming left V 6 bases short and J 7 bases short, with 18 bases between. The length of the CDR3 is 14 residues.

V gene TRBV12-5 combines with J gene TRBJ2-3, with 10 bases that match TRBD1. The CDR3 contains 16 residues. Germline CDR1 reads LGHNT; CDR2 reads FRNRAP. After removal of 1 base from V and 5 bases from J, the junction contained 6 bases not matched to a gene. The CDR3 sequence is CASGLGRQGALDTQYF. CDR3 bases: TGTGCTAGTGGTTTGGGCAGACAGGGGGCATTAGATACGCAGTATTTT.

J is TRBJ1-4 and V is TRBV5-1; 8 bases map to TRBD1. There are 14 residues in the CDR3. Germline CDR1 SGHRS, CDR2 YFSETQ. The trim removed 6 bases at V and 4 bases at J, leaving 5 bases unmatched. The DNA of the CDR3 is TGCGCCAGCACCACAGGGGGACTTAATGAAAAACTGTTTTTT. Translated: CASTTGGLNEKLFF.

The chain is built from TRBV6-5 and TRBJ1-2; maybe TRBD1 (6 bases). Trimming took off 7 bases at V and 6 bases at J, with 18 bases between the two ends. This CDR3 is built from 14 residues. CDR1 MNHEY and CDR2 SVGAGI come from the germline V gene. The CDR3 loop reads CASIRGDKRDGYTF. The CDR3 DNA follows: TGTGCCAGCATCCGAGGGGACAAACGGGATGGCTACACCTTC.

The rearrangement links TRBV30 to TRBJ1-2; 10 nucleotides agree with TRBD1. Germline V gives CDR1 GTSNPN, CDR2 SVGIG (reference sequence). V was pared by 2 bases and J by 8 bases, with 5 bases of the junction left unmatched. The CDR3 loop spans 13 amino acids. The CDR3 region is CAWSRQGAEGYTF. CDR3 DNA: TGTGCCTGGAGTAGACAGGGGGCGGAGGGCTACACCTTC.

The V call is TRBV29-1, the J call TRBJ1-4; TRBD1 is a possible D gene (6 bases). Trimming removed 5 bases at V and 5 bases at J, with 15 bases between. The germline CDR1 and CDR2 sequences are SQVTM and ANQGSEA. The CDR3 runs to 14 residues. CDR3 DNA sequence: TGCAGCGTTACAACAGGGAAGGGGAATGAAAAACTGTTTTTT. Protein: CSVTTGKGNEKLFF.

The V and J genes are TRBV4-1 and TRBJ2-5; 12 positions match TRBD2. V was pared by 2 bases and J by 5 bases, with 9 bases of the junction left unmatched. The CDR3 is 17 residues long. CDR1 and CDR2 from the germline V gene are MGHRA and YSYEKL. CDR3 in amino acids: CASSQLAGGPAQETQYF. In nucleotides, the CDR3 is TGCGCCAGCAGCCAACTAGCGGGAGGGCCCGCTCAGGAGACCCAGTACTTC.

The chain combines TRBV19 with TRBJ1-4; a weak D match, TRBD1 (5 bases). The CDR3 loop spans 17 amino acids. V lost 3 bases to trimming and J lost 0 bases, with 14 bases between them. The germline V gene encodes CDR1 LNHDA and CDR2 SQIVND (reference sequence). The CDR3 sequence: CASSISHSTATNEKLFF. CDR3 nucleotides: TGTGCCAGTAGTATCTCCCACTCGACAGCAACTAATGAAAAACTGTTTTTT.

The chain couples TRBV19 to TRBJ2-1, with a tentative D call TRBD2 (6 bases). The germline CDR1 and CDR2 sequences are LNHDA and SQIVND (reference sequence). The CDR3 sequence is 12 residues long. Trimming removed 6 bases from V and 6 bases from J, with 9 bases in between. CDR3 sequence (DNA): TGTGCCAGTAGGATGGGGGGCAATGAGCAGTTCTTC. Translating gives CASRMGGNEQFF.

CDR3 sequence (DNA): TGTGCCTGGAGTGGGGCAGGATATCACTACGAGCAGTACTTC. This codes for CAWSGAGYHYEQYF. The chain couples TRBV30 to TRBJ2-7; D not certain. Per the germline V gene, CDR1 is GTSNPN and CDR2 is SVGIG (reference sequence). This CDR3 has 14 residues. Trimming pared 1 base from V and 3 bases from J, leaving 13 bases between.

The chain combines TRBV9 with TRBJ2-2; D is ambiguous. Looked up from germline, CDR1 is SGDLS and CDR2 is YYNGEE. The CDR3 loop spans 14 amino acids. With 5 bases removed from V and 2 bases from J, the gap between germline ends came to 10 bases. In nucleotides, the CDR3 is TGTGCCAGCAGTGCTGACTTAAACACCGGGGAGCTGTTTTTT. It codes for CASSADLNTGELFF.

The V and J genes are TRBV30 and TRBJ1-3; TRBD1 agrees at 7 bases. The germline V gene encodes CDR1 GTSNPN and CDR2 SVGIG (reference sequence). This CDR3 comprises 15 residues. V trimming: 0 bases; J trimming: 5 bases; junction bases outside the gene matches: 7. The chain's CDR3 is CAWSVQGGLRNTIYF. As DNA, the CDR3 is TGTGCCTGGAGTGTACAAGGGGGCTTGCGAAACACCATATATTTT. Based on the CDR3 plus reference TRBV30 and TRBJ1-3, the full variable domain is SQTIHQWPATLVQPVGSPLSLECTVEGTSNPNLYWYRQAAGRGLQLLFYSVGIGQISSEVPQNLSASRPQDRQFILSSKKLLLSDSGFYLCAWSVQGGLRNTIYFGEGSWLTVV.

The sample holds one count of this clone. CDR3 region: CASSYGGGRYGYTF. CDR3 nucleotides: TGTGCCAGCAGCTATGGGGGAGGTCGCTATGGCTACACCTTC. The chain uses TRBV6-5 and TRBJ1-2, with D possibly matching TRBD1 (5 bases). The germline V and J ends were trimmed by 6 bases and 4 bases, with 15 bases remaining between them. The CDR3 length is 14 residues. The germline CDR1 and CDR2 sequences are MNHEY and SVGAGI.

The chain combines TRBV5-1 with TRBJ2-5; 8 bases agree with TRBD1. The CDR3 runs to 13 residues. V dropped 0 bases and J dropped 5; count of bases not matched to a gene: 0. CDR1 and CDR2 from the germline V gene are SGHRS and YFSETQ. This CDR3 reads CASSLGDRETQYF. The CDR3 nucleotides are TGCGCCAGCAGCTTGGGGGACAGGGAGACCCAGTACTTC.

The CDR3 region is CASSRMVAGGGRATDTQYF. The CDR3 nucleotides are TGTGCCAGCTCCCGGATGGTAGCGGGAGGGGGGAGGGCGACAGATACGCAGTATTTT. The gene calls are TRBV5-6 and TRBJ2-3, with 11 bases that match TRBD2. CDR1 SGHDT and CDR2 YYEEEE come from the germline V gene. V shed 7 bases and J 3 bases; nucleotides not matched to a gene: 19. This CDR3 spans 19 amino acids.

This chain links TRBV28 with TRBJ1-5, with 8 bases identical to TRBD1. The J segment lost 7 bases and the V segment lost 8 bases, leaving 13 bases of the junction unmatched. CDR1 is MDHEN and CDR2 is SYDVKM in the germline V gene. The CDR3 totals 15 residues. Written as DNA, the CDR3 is TGTGCCAGCGACAACCGACAGGGGCTTTGGCAGCCCCAGCATTTT. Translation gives CASDNRQGLWQPQHF.

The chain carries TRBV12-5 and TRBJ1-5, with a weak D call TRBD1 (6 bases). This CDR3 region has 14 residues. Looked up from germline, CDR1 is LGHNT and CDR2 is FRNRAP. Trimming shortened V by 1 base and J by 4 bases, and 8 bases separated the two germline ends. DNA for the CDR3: TGTGCTAGTGGTTTGGGTACAGGGAATCAGCCCCAGCATTTT. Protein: CASGLGTGNQPQHF.